This entry features one TCR beta chain sequence. The entry originates in a study of blood T cell repertoires in COVID-19. Study-level information: Whether acute or convalescent, the COVID-19 samples came from the United States, Italy and Spain.

There are 12 residues in the CDR3. CDR1 and CDR2 from the germline V gene are SGHAT and FQNNGV. V was clipped by 5 bases and J by 5 bases; unmatched bases: 1. Per the study methods: Estimated nucleated cell counts came from reference gene primer amplification. Libraries were prepared by immunoSEQ multiplex PCR; TCRdb keeps only in-frame clonotypes and omits some of them. V and J calls plus clone size are reproduced from that table; the DNA served to infer D and trimming. The sample gives 110,000 to 150,000 clones, approximately 80% of which show up once; 44% is in the top ten. The chain couples TRBV11-2 to TRBJ2-7; 9 bases are shared with TRBD1. The sequence was collected from a human donor in a cohort sampled during active COVID-19. Sequenced sample: peripheral blood. CDR3 amino acids: CASSRDRDEQYF. The CDR3 DNA follows: TGTGCCAGCAGCCGGGACAGGGACGAGCAGTACTTC.